The 15 T cell receptor beta chains presented below share a single source sample, sequenced in a study of cytomegalovirus exposure and HLA in healthy donors. The primer mix had 60 Vbeta and 13 Jbeta primers. TCRdb keeps only in-frame clones here, not all; method: immunoSEQ multiplex PCR. The sample totals under 85,000 clones; its top ten clones hold approximately 15%. Input material: PBMCs. The source of these receptors is a boy aged 5-17 years in good health and CMV-seronegative.

This sequence joins TRBV11-1 and TRBJ2-7; no definite D call. Trimming stripped 1 base from V and 4 bases from J, with 5 bases between. The CDR3 contains 12 residues. Germline lookup yields CDR1 SGHAT and CDR2 FQDESV (reference sequence). The CDR3 coding sequence is TGTGCCAGCAGCTTAGGACATTACGAGCAGTACTTC. Protein: CASSLGHYEQYF.

This clone is deemed medium-sized by its frequency. V usage is TRBV30 and J usage is TRBJ1-2; 8 nucleotides line up with TRBD1. Looked up from germline, CDR1 is GTSNPN and CDR2 is SVGIG (reference sequence). V shed 4 bases, J shed 4 bases, and the junction held 8 bases outside the gene matches. The CDR3 extends over 14 amino acids. DNA of the CDR3: TGTGCCTGGATTTCAGGGGGCGGCCGCTATGGCTACACCTTC. Translation: CAWISGGGRYGYTF.

Remarks on this clone: The same CDR3 can be traced to other DNA sequences in this sample. The chain joins TRBV27 to TRBJ2-3; D uncertain. Germline loops: CDR1 MNHEY, CDR2 SMNVEV (reference sequence). V was shortened by 6 bases and J by 0 bases, with 4 bases between the two germline ends. This CDR3 is built from 12 residues. CDR3 residues: CASSPSTDTQYF. The CDR3 DNA reads TGTGCCAGCAGCCCTAGCACAGATACGCAGTATTTT.

CDR3 region: CASSQRGNEKLFF. CDR3 in DNA: TGTGCCAGCAGCCAAAGGGGGAATGAAAAACTGTTTTTT. The chain employs TRBV6-5 and TRBJ1-4; tentatively, D is TRBD1 (6 bases). Deletions cut 6 bases from V and 5 bases from J, with 10 bases between. The germline V gene has CDR1 MNHEY and CDR2 SVGAGI. The CDR3 spans 13 residues.

The rearrangement links TRBV4-3 to TRBJ2-7; TRBD2 matches 9 bases. The V gene's germline CDR1 is LGHNA and CDR2 YSLEER. V lost 0 bases to trimming and J lost 5 bases; unmatched junction nucleotides: 8. This CDR3 is built from 16 residues. In DNA form, the CDR3 reads TGCGCCAGCAGCCAAGATTTTGCGGGAGGGCCCGACGAGCAGTACTTC. This codes for CASSQDFAGGPDEQYF.

The chain is built from TRBV7-4 and TRBJ2-3; D perhaps matches TRBD2 (5 bases). This CDR3 is built from 13 residues. Germline values: CDR1 SGHVT, CDR2 SQSDAQ. V was trimmed by 5 bases and J by 6 bases, leaving 12 bases between them. As DNA, the CDR3 is TGTGCCAGCAGCACAAACGGGATCGATACGCAGTATTTT. Residues: CASSTNGIDTQYF.

The J gene is TRBJ2-5, the V gene TRBV9, with 8 positions matching TRBD1. Looked up from germline, CDR1 is SGDLS and CDR2 is YYNGEE. This CDR3 is built from 15 residues. J gave up 5 bases and V 4 bases, and 10 bases lay outside the gene matches. The CDR3 reads CASSLAVGQGETQYF. CDR3 DNA sequence: TGTGCCAGCAGCTTAGCCGTCGGACAGGGCGAGACCCAGTACTTC.

V and J are TRBV9 and TRBJ2-3; 7 bases align to TRBD2. This CDR3 has 15 amino acids. V gave up 6 bases and J gave up 2 bases; unmatched junction bases: 9. Germline V gene sequence: CDR1 SGDLS, CDR2 YYNGEE. CDR3 in DNA: TGTGCCAGCACCAAAAGCGGGACCTACACAGATACGCAGTATTTT. Translating gives CASTKSGTYTDTQYF. The full variable domain, in which reference TRBV9 and TRBJ2-3 provide the parts outside the CDR3, is DSGVTQTPKHLITATGQRVTLRCSPRSGDLSVYWYQQSLDQGLQFLIQYYNGEERAKGNILERFSAQQFPDLHSELNLSSLELGDSALYFCASTKSGTYTDTQYFGPGTRLTVL.

The CDR3 nucleotides read TGTGCCAGCAGCTTTGAAGGGGATGGGACTGAAGCTTTCTTT. This encodes CASSFEGDGTEAFF. This chain links TRBV5-6 with TRBJ1-1; possible D gene TRBD1, 5 bases. Between the trimmed V and J ends, which lost 2 bases and 5 bases, there was a span of 13 bases. This CDR3 has 14 residues. Germline V gene lookup returns CDR1 SGHDT and CDR2 YYEEEE.

V gene TRBV5-4 combines with J gene TRBJ1-1, with 7 bases identical to TRBD1. The CDR3 is made up of 13 amino acids. Per germline, CDR1 SGHNT and CDR2 YYREEE (reference sequence). V shed 2 bases and J 7 bases; nucleotides not matched to a gene: 5. The CDR3 spells CASSFGGQREAFF. The CDR3 region has the DNA TGTGCCAGCAGCTTCGGGGGACAGCGTGAAGCTTTCTTT.

V is TRBV29-1 and J is TRBJ2-7, with D possibly matching TRBD2 (6 bases). Deletions cut 6 bases from V and 7 bases from J, with 16 bases between. This CDR3 has 12 residues. Germline V gene lookup returns CDR1 SQVTM and CDR2 ANQGSEA. CDR3 residues: CSVLSGRGEQYF. As DNA, the CDR3 is TGCAGCGTCCTTTCCGGACGGGGGGAGCAGTACTTC.

The chain is built from TRBV29-1 and TRBJ2-3; 10 bases are a match to TRBD2. This CDR3 is built from 16 residues. The junction had 8 bases not matched to a gene; V was cut back by 5 bases and J by 0 bases. Germline lookup yields CDR1 SQVTM and CDR2 ANQGSEA. CDR3 protein: CSVHGLADPSTDTQYF. The CDR3 region has the DNA TGCAGCGTTCACGGACTAGCGGATCCTAGCACAGATACGCAGTATTTT.

The chain carries TRBV2 and TRBJ2-2, with 11 bases identical to TRBD1. The CDR3 runs 16 residues. Trimming cost V 2 bases and J 7 bases; bases outside gene matches: 6. Per germline, CDR1 SNHLY and CDR2 FYNNEI. CDR3 coding DNA: TGTGCCAGCAGTGAACCGGACAGGGGGCGCGACGGGGAGCTGTTTTTT. Translating it yields CASSEPDRGRDGELFF.

The chain carries TRBV9 and TRBJ1-1, with 10 bases that match TRBD1. Germline V gene data show CDR1 as SGDLS and CDR2 as YYNGEE. After removal of 2 bases from V and 3 bases from J, the junction contained 4 bases not matched to a gene. The CDR3 sequence is 15 residues long. The CDR3 reads CASSVSGTGDTEAFF. In DNA form, the CDR3 reads TGTGCCAGCAGCGTTTCCGGGACAGGGGACACTGAAGCTTTCTTT. Full variable domain (outside the CDR3, taken from reference TRBV9 and TRBJ1-1): DSGVTQTPKHLITATGQRVTLRCSPRSGDLSVYWYQQSLDQGLQFLIQYYNGEERAKGNILERFSAQQFPDLHSELNLSSLELGDSALYFCASSVSGTGDTEAFFGQGTRLTVV.

A note on this clone: Other DNA variants within this sample encode the same CDR3. J is TRBJ2-7 and V is TRBV6-5, with D unclear. Between the trimmed V and J ends, which lost 0 bases and 3 bases, there was a span of 6 bases. The CDR3 has 13 amino acids. Germline V CDR1 and CDR2: MNHEY, SVGAGI. In DNA, the CDR3 is TGTGCCAGCAGTTACTCCGGTGACTACGAGCAGTACTTC. The encoded protein is CASSYSGDYEQYF.